This TCR beta chain was documented in a study of blood T cell repertoires in COVID-19. In the study overall: From T cells, B-cell-depleted T cells, or PBMCs came the material, which was cDNA or gDNA.

Methods used by the authors: Reference gene primer amplification gave nucleated cell count estimates. Data came from immunoSEQ multiplex PCR; TCRdb stores just in-frame clones and leaves some out. The V and J calls and clone size are taken from that table; D and trimming were inferred from the DNA. Of approximately 120,000 clones listed, roughly 82% are singletons. This CDR3 contains 13 residues. Germline values: CDR1 MDHEN, CDR2 SYDVKM. Trimming took 2 bases from V and 6 from J, leaving 9 bases between them. The V and J genes are TRBV28 and TRBJ2-3; TRBD2 might be the D (6 bases). Sequenced: peripheral blood. This receptor was obtained from a woman of 80 years or more with active or convalescent COVID-19. The CDR3 DNA is TGTGCCAGCAGTTTAGGGAGGACCGATACGCAGTATTTT. It encodes CASSLGRTDTQYF.